The source of this TCR beta chain is a study of blood T cell repertoires in COVID-19. Study overall: Samples representing acute and convalescent COVID-19 were sourced from the United States, Italy and Spain. Sources were T cells, B-cell-depleted T cells, or PBMCs; the material itself was cDNA or gDNA.

Sequenced by immunoSEQ multiplex PCR; TCRdb stores in-frame clones only, minus some. The sample has 30,000 to 35,000 clones, around 87% seen once; the top ten hold 62%. The V gene's germline CDR1 is SGDLS and CDR2 YYNGEE. The CDR3 has 14 amino acids. J lost 8 bases, V lost 1 base, and 5 bases had no gene match. Sequencing used peripheral blood. The chain recombines TRBV9 with TRBJ2-1; TRBD2 matches 8 bases. The origin of this receptor is a man between 65 and 85 years old with acute or convalescent COVID-19. The chain's CDR3 is CASSVTVREDEQFF. The CDR3 DNA sequence: TGTGCCAGCAGCGTAACGGTGCGGGAGGATGAGCAGTTCTTC.